This record looks at one TCR beta chain sequence and its context. Antigen unknown. The data are from a study of T cells expressing NK-cell markers. The study's findings and limits: Five or six donors carried dominant NKG2C+ clonotypes that made up roughly 1.0-8% of their CD8+ T cells.

TCRdb processed the 5' RACE reads again and assigns one entry to each CDR3 protein, with no DNA. The ten top clones account for roughly 4.2%, within a sample of 200,000 to 300,000 distinct CDR3 sequences. The CDR3 has 12 residues. CDR1 is LGHDT, CDR2 YNNKEL, per germline (reference sequence). The sequencing sample was made of blood T cells: a sorted CD56 or NKG2C T cell subset, CD4+ or CD8+ T cells, or bulk PBMC T cells (not recorded which). This TCR came from a woman aged 18-69 years in good health. The chain has TRBV3-1 and TRBJ1-2. CDR3 sequence reads: CASSQQSYGYTF.